Listed here are 12 T cell receptor beta chains from one sample, sequenced in a study of blood T cell repertoires in COVID-19. Profiling relied on immunoSEQ multiplex PCR, and the TCRdb table lists in-frame clones only, not all of them. The sample contains a few hundred thousand clones, 85% to 90% of which appear only once. The sequencing input was peripheral blood. The origin of the receptors is a human donor in a cohort sampled during active COVID-19.

This chain links TRBV5-4 with TRBJ2-7; 9 bases map to TRBD1. V was pared by 3 bases and J by 6 bases, with 7 bases of the junction left unmatched. The CDR3 covers 14 residues. Looked up from germline, CDR1 is SGHNT and CDR2 is YYREEE (reference sequence). In DNA form, the CDR3 reads TGTGCCAGCAGCTCGGGACAGGGTCTGTCCGAGCAGTACTTC. Protein product: CASSSGQGLSEQYF.

In this sample, this clone turned up once. J is TRBJ2-7 and V is TRBV7-9, with D possibly TRBD1 on 5 matching bases. Germline V gene sequence: CDR1 SEHNR, CDR2 FQNEAQ (reference sequence). This CDR3 has 12 amino acids. The ends were cut back, 5 bases at V and 4 bases at J, with 9 bases in the middle. CDR3: CASSTDRYEQYF. The CDR3 DNA reads TGTGCCAGCAGCACCGACAGATACGAGCAGTACTTC. The full variable domain, in which reference TRBV7-9 and TRBJ2-7 provide the parts outside the CDR3, is DTGVSQNPRHKITKRGQNVTFRCDPISEHNRLYWYRQTLGQGPEFLTYFQNEAQLEKSRLLSDRFSAERPKGSFSTLEIQRTEQGDSAMYLCASSTDRYEQYFGPGTRLTVT.

The J gene is TRBJ2-1, the V gene TRBV4-1; 7 positions agree with TRBD2. The CDR3 is made up of 15 amino acids. J lost 5 bases, V lost 1 base, and 5 bases had no gene match. In germline, CDR1 is MGHRA, CDR2 YSYEKL. This CDR3 is CASSQGTAGHNEQFF. The DNA for the CDR3 is TGCGCCAGCAGCCAAGGTACAGCGGGGCACAATGAGCAGTTCTTC.

The chain couples TRBV10-3 to TRBJ1-4; D not certain. CDR3 length: 13 amino acids. Trimming stripped 2 bases from V and 3 bases from J, with 4 bases between. Germline assignment: CDR1 ENHRY and CDR2 SYGVKD. CDR3 sequence reads: CAISEAANEKLFF. The CDR3 region has the DNA TGTGCCATCAGTGAGGCAGCTAATGAAAAACTGTTTTTT.

The chain recombines TRBV28 with TRBJ1-2, with 9 bases aligning to TRBD1. The CDR3 is 14 residues long. Germline V lookup: CDR1 MDHEN, CDR2 SYDVKM. The ends lost 6 bases at V and 5 bases at J; junction bases unmatched: 7. The CDR3 here is CASRSGQGGYGYTF. The CDR3 DNA is TGTGCCAGCAGATCGGGACAGGGAGGTTATGGCTACACCTTC.

V is TRBV5-4 and J is TRBJ2-6, with D tentatively TRBD2 (5 bases). This CDR3 is 17 amino acids long. The germline V and J ends were trimmed by 2 bases and 4 bases, with 16 bases remaining between them. Germline lookup yields CDR1 SGHNT and CDR2 YYREEE (reference sequence). This CDR3 reads CASSLVQAEPGANVLTF. The CDR3 nucleotides are TGTGCCAGCAGCTTAGTCCAAGCGGAGCCCGGGGCCAACGTCCTGACTTTC.

The chain is built from TRBV30 and TRBJ1-1; D possibly corresponds to TRBD1 (5 bases). CDR1 is GTSNPN, CDR2 SVGIG, per germline (reference sequence). V dropped 5 bases and J dropped 4 bases, with 11 bases sitting between them. The CDR3 runs to 12 residues. DNA for the CDR3: TGTGCCTGGGTAGGGGATTCCACTGAAGCTTTCTTT. Its protein is CAWVGDSTEAFF.

This clone was seen repeatedly, ten times or more. The CDR3 nucleotides are TGTGCCAGCAGTGAAGCGGAAACAGGGGGCACAGATACGCAGTATTTT. It codes for CASSEAETGGTDTQYF. This chain uses TRBV6-1 with TRBJ2-3, with 7 bases matching TRBD1. The junction had 4 bases not matched to a gene; V was cut back by 0 bases and J by 1 base. The length of the CDR3 is 16 residues. The V gene's germline CDR1 is MNHNS and CDR2 SASEGT.

V usage is TRBV4-1 and J usage is TRBJ2-1, with 7 bases lining up with TRBD1. From germline, CDR1 is MGHRA and CDR2 YSYEKL. This CDR3 spans 17 amino acids. Trimming cost V 0 bases and J 1 base; bases outside gene matches: 6. CDR3 protein: CASSQDQGEQSYNEQFF. Written as DNA, the CDR3 is TGCGCCAGCAGCCAAGATCAGGGGGAGCAGTCCTACAATGAGCAGTTCTTC.

The chain links TRBV5-1 to TRBJ1-2, with D hard to call. CDR1 is SGHRS, CDR2 YFSETQ, per germline. The germline V and J ends were trimmed by 4 bases and 4 bases, with 17 bases remaining between them. This CDR3 spans 15 amino acids. CDR3 nucleotides: TGCGCCAGCAGCGTCGATGTGCAGTTCTCCTATGGCTACACCTTC. This sequence encodes CASSVDVQFSYGYTF.

The rearrangement joins TRBV6-5 to TRBJ2-5; weak D call: TRBD2 (7 bases). The germline V and J ends were trimmed by 7 bases and 10 bases, with 19 bases remaining between them. Germline CDR1 is MNHEY and CDR2 is SVGAGI. This CDR3 comprises 13 residues. CDR3 DNA sequence: TGTGCCAGCAATCCCTTACGGGGGGCGGACCAGTACTTC. Translation gives CASNPLRGADQYF.

This chain uses TRBV11-2 with TRBJ2-1, with D maybe TRBD2 (6 bases). The CDR3 length is 13 residues. Germline V gene data show CDR1 as SGHAT and CDR2 as FQNNGV. The V end lost 5 bases, the J end lost 9 bases, and 14 bases lay between the germline ends. The CDR3 sequence: CASSPRLVGEQFF. As DNA, the CDR3 is TGTGCCAGCAGCCCCCGACTAGTCGGTGAGCAGTTCTTC. The whole variable domain, remainder taken from reference TRBV11-2 and TRBJ2-1, is EAGVAQSPRYKIIEKRQSVAFWCNPISGHATLYWYQQILGQGPKLLIQFQNNGVVDDSQLPKDRFSAERLKGVDSTLKIQPAKLEDSAVYLCASSPRLVGEQFFGPGTRLTVL.